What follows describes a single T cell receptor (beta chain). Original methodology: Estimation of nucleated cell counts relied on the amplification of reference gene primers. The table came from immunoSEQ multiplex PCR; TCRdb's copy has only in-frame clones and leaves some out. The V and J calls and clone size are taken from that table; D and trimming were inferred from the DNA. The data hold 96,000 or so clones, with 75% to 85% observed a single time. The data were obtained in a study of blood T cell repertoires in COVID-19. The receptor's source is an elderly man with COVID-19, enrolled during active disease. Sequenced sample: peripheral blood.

The CDR3 region has the DNA TGTGCCAGCAGCTTATCCCACAGTCAGACCCAGTACTTC. It translates to CASSLSHSQTQYF. The chain carries TRBV7-2 and TRBJ2-5, with unresolved D. CDR1 is SGHTA, CDR2 FQGNSA, per germline. The germline V and J ends were trimmed by 2 bases and 6 bases, with 10 bases remaining between them. The CDR3 is 13 amino acids.